This is a list of T cell receptor beta chains from one sample in a study of blood T cell repertoires in COVID-19. Here immunoSEQ multiplex PCR was the method, and the copy in TCRdb shows in-frame clones only, minus some. This table holds approximately 230,000 clones, 85% to 90% found once. Specimen: PBMCs or T cells enriched from blood (not recorded which). These receptors were collected from a man in his late teens or twenties who had recovered from COVID-19. Each CDR3 is given with its conserved first and last residue. D genes are given only for firm matches. Size is stated for part of the rows, as once, few or many counts, or as a class when the clone is expanded.

>.|.|TRBV29-1|TRBJ1-5
TGCAGCGTTGACGGCGGAAGAGAAAGCAATCAGCCCCAGCATTTT
CSVDGGRESNQPQHF
>.|.|TRBV7-9|TRBJ1-1
TGTGCCAGCAGCCCCCAAGGGGCAGTGAACACTGAAGCTTTCTTT
CASSPQGAVNTEAFF
>.|.|TRBV19|TRBJ2-4
TGTGCCAGTAGTATGAACAGGGTAAACATTCAGTACTTC
CASSMNRVNIQYF
>.|.|TRBV7-9|TRBJ2-3
TGTGCCAGCAGCTCCCCGGACAGAACCACAGATACGCAGTATTTT
CASSSPDRTTDTQYF
>TRBD2|.|TRBV30|TRBJ2-3
TGTGCCTGGAGTGTAGGGGCTAGCGGGGAGACAGATACGCAGTATTTT
CAWSVGASGETDTQYF
>TRBD2|once|TRBV5-6|TRBJ2-3
TGTGCCAGCAGGTCGACTAGCGGGGGAGATACGCAGTATTTT
CASRSTSGGDTQYF
>.|few|TRBV18|TRBJ1-1
TGTGCCAGCTCACCAATTCCCAGGGGCGGCACTGAAGCTTTCTTT
CASSPIPRGGTEAFF
>.|.|TRBV29-1|TRBJ2-3
TGCAGCGTTGGCTTGAACAGAGATACGCAGTATTTT
CSVGLNRDTQYF
>.|.|TRBV14|TRBJ2-3
TGTGCCAGCAGCCGCATAGCGGTCACAGATACGCAGTATTTT
CASSRIAVTDTQYF
>.|.|TRBV4-2|TRBJ1-3
TGTGCCAGCAGCCAAGTCAAGGCAGCGGGAGGAAACACCATATATTTT
CASSQVKAAGGNTIYF
>TRBD2|.|TRBV19|TRBJ2-2
TGTGCCAGTAGCCCGGGACTAGCGGGGGCCGGGGAGCTGTTTTTT
CASSPGLAGAGELFF
>TRBD1|.|TRBV5-1|TRBJ2-1
TGCGCCAGCAAGCCGGGACAGGGGGTGAATGAGCAGTTCTTC
CASKPGQGVNEQFF
>TRBD1|.|TRBV5-5|TRBJ1-2
TGTGCCAGCAGCTCGCCCGGGACAGGCAACTATGGCTACACCTTC
CASSSPGTGNYGYTF
>.|.|TRBV28|TRBJ1-2
TGTGCCAGCAGTTTTGAGAGGGGGGGGCTGGATGACTATGGCTACACCTTC
CASSFERGGLDDYGYTF
>.|.|TRBV2|TRBJ1-1
TGTGCCAGCACGGGACAATCGAACACTGAAGCTTTCTTT
CASTGQSNTEAFF
>TRBD2|.|TRBV18|TRBJ2-3
TGTGCCAGCTCACTCCGGGACATGGGACTAGCGGGGGAAACAGATACGCAGTATTTT
CASSLRDMGLAGETDTQYF
>TRBD1|.|TRBV5-1|TRBJ1-4
TGCGCCAGCAGCTTGAGGGGGCTGGTTAATGAAAAACTGTTTTTT
CASSLRGLVNEKLFF
>.|.|TRBV14|TRBJ2-3
TGTGCCAGCAGCCAATCGCGTACGCAGTATTTT
CASSQSRTQYF
>.|few|TRBV7-9|TRBJ2-7
TGTGCCAGCAGCTACGAGCGGTCTCCCGGTTTGGGGGAGCAGTACTTC
CASSYERSPGLGEQYF
>TRBD2|.|TRBV7-2|TRBJ2-7
TGTGCCAGCAGCTTGATCCTAGCGGACTCCTACGAGCAGTACTTC
CASSLILADSYEQYF